The next 14 T cell receptor beta chains were all read from a single sample in a study of shared clonotypes between healthy human individuals. Sequencing used immunoSEQ multiplex PCR; TCRdb keeps in-frame clones, though not all of them. In the table there are roughly 2.2 million clones, around 93% of which are singletons. The sample taken for sequencing was naive CD4+ T cells from PBMCs. Described subset: CD45RA+ positively selected. The receptors were sampled from a man aged 18 to 35 in good health. Some clones in this sample may be carry-over from other donors' samples.

Turning to this clone: The sample carries other DNA sequences with the same CDR3. The rearrangement links TRBV5-1 to TRBJ2-7; TRBD1 agrees at 9 bases. This CDR3 spans 15 amino acids. CDR1 and CDR2 from the germline V gene are SGHRS and YFSETQ. The J segment lost 4 bases and the V segment lost 0 bases, leaving 5 bases of the junction unmatched. This chain's CDR3 is CASSLAGQGYYEQYF. In DNA, the CDR3 is TGCGCCAGCAGCTTGGCGGGACAGGGTTATTACGAGCAGTACTTC.

This sequence joins TRBV14 and TRBJ2-7; TRBD1 agrees at 7 bases. From germline, CDR1 is SGHDN and CDR2 FVKESK. This CDR3 contains 16 residues. With V trimmed by 4 bases and J by 0 bases, 9 bases remained unmatched. CDR3 DNA sequence: TGTGCCAGCAGCCCGCCCGGGACAGTCAACTCCTACGAGCAGTACTTC. It is translated as CASSPPGTVNSYEQYF.

The chain is built from TRBV7-3 and TRBJ2-1; TRBD2 agrees at 12 bases. Germline V gene sequence: CDR1 SGHTA, CDR2 FQGTGA. This CDR3 has 15 amino acids. Trimming at V came to 5 bases and at J to 7 bases, leaving 6 bases not matched to a gene. For the CDR3, the DNA is TGTGCCAGCAGCCCCCGACTAGCGGGAGTAAATGAGCAGTTCTTC. Translation gives CASSPRLAGVNEQFF.

V gene TRBV5-1 combines with J gene TRBJ2-1; TRBD2 aligns across 9 bases. The CDR3 consists of 14 residues. CDR1 and CDR2 from the germline V gene are SGHRS and YFSETQ. The V gene end was trimmed by 1 base and the J gene end by 7 bases; junction bases not matched to a gene: 3. The CDR3 is CASSLLAGGNEQFF. In nucleotides, the CDR3 is TGCGCCAGCAGCTTGCTGGCGGGGGGGAATGAGCAGTTCTTC.

This clone appeared a single time. The chain combines TRBV5-1 with TRBJ2-3, with a possible D match to TRBD1 (5 bases). Between the trimmed V and J ends, which lost 4 bases and 0 bases, there was a span of 15 bases. The CDR3 extends over 16 amino acids. Germline V gives CDR1 SGHRS, CDR2 YFSETQ. CDR3 protein: CASSPATATSTDTQYF. The CDR3 DNA sequence: TGCGCCAGCAGCCCGGCGACAGCGACTAGCACAGATACGCAGTATTTT.

The table lists this clone with a few counts. The chain is built from TRBV9 and TRBJ1-4; 7 nucleotides agree with TRBD1. Germline loops: CDR1 SGDLS, CDR2 YYNGEE. The J segment lost 3 bases and the V segment lost 3 bases, leaving 5 bases of the junction unmatched. There are 15 residues in the CDR3. The CDR3 here is CASSARQGPNEKLFF. The CDR3, as DNA: TGTGCCAGCAGCGCAAGACAGGGTCCTAATGAAAAACTGTTTTTT.

Points on this clone: Additional DNA sequences in this sample encode the identical CDR3. The chain links TRBV5-1 to TRBJ2-1; D unresolved. This CDR3 has 15 residues. Trimming removed 5 bases at V and 0 bases at J, with 12 bases between. CDR1 and CDR2 from the germline V gene are SGHRS and YFSETQ. The CDR3 DNA sequence: TGCGCCAGCAGGGCAAGTGGAAGCTCCTACAATGAGCAGTTCTTC. It specifies CASRASGSSYNEQFF. Full variable domain (rest looked up from reference TRBV5-1 and TRBJ2-1): KAGVTQTPRYLIKTRGQQVTLSCSPISGHRSVSWYQQTPGQGLQFLFEYFSETQRNKGNFPGRFSGRQFSNSRSEMNVSTLELGDSALYLCASRASGSSYNEQFFGPGTRLTVL.

The rearrangement uses TRBV11-3 and TRBJ2-3; TRBD2 agrees at 7 bases. Germline assignment: CDR1 SGHNT and CDR2 YENEEA. V trimming: 1 base; J trimming: 5 bases; junction bases outside the gene matches: 6. The CDR3 has 15 amino acids. The CDR3 bases are TGTGCCAGCAGCTTAGTGGGGAGGGGTCGAGATACGCAGTATTTT. Amino acids: CASSLVGRGRDTQYF.

This chain joins TRBV30 and TRBJ1-3; no clear D. This CDR3 is built from 14 residues. Germline V lookup: CDR1 GTSNPN, CDR2 SVGIG (reference sequence). Trimming removed 4 bases at V and 0 bases at J, with 10 bases between. The CDR3 loop reads CAWMSSTSGNTIYF. CDR3 nucleotide sequence: TGTGCCTGGATGAGTTCGACCTCTGGAAACACCATATATTTT.

This clone was seen more than once but under ten times. V usage is TRBV9 and J usage is TRBJ1-1; D is unresolved. In germline, CDR1 is SGDLS, CDR2 YYNGEE. Trimming took 4 bases from V and 10 from J, leaving 26 bases between them. The CDR3 runs to 16 residues. CDR3 sequence reads: CASSPEVGPTGRGAFF. The CDR3 coding sequence is TGTGCCAGCAGCCCCGAGGTAGGGCCTACCGGCCGCGGAGCTTTCTTT.

The chain couples TRBV15 to TRBJ2-7; TRBD2 matches at 13 bases. Looked up from germline, CDR1 is LNHNV and CDR2 is YYDKDF (reference sequence). The V gene end was trimmed by 4 bases and the J gene end by 6 bases; junction bases not matched to a gene: 12. CDR3 length: 17 amino acids. CDR3 sequence reads: CATSTSGTSGIPGEQYF. CDR3 bases: TGTGCCACCAGCACCTCCGGGACTAGCGGGATTCCGGGCGAGCAGTACTTC.

The chain combines TRBV6-9 with TRBJ2-7; D perhaps matches TRBD1 (6 bases). CDR1 and CDR2 (germline): MNHGY, SVAAGI. This CDR3 comprises 14 residues. The ends were cut back, 3 bases at V and 1 base at J, with 10 bases in the middle. The CDR3 DNA follows: TGTGCCAGCAGTTACAGGGGTAGTTCCTACGAGCAGTACTTC. It translates to CASSYRGSSYEQYF.

The chain couples TRBV28 to TRBJ1-1; a weak D match, TRBD1 (5 bases). Trimming cost V 6 bases and J 7 bases, with 15 bases left between them. The CDR3 is 13 residues long. CDR1 is MDHEN, CDR2 SYDVKM, per germline. CDR3 sequence: CASSLTGQGEAFF. The CDR3 coding sequence is TGTGCCAGCAGCCTAACCGGGCAGGGTGAAGCTTTCTTT.

This sequence joins TRBV15 and TRBJ1-5; 8 bases are a match to TRBD1. Germline loops: CDR1 LNHNV, CDR2 YYDKDF (reference sequence). J was trimmed by 6 bases and V by 4 bases; bases with no gene match: 11. The CDR3 is 16 amino acids. The CDR3 bases are TGTGCCACCAGCACCTACCCAGGGGGCCGTAGTCAGCCCCAGCATTTT. This sequence encodes CATSTYPGGRSQPQHF.